Shown below are 23 T cell receptor beta chains from a single sample sequenced in a study of blood T cells in healthy people across ages. Then a second PCR, running roughly 7 to 11 cycles, was carried out with a sample-barcoded 5' primer and a J-beta primer mix. One entry per CDR3 protein results from TCRdb running MiXCR on the 5' RACE reads. This table has more than 550,000 distinct CDR3 sequences, 20% to 25% appearing once. The source material was blood. Source of these receptors: a man between 65 and 85 years old in good health.

V and J are TRBV12-5 and TRBJ2-5; D uncertain. The J call may be faulty, since TRBJ2-1 better matches the DNA end. This CDR3 spans 14 amino acids. Germline CDR1 reads LGHNT; CDR2 reads FRNRAP. The CDR3 sequence is CASGFGTENNEQFF. CDR3 bases: TGTGCTAGTGGTTTTGGTACGGAGAACAATGAGCAGTTCTTC.

V gene TRBV5-1 combines with J gene TRBJ1-6, with TRBD1 identical over 9 bases. CDR3 size: 16 residues. In germline, CDR1 is SGHRS, CDR2 YFSETQ. J lost 9 bases, V lost 1 base, and 8 bases had no gene match. The CDR3: CASSLTGGEYSSPLHF. The CDR3, as DNA: TGCGCCAGCAGCTTGACAGGGGGCGAATACAGTTCACCCCTCCACTTT.

J is TRBJ2-1 and V is TRBV10-3; 8 nucleotides match TRBD2. Germline CDR1 and CDR2: ENHRY and SYGVKD. With 7 bases clipped from V and 7 bases from J, the junction kept 6 bases outside the gene matches. The CDR3 is 13 amino acids. This CDR3 reads CAIKGLASNEQFF. The DNA for the CDR3 is TGTGCCATCAAAGGACTAGCTAGTAATGAGCAGTTCTTC.

The V and J genes are TRBV20-1 and TRBJ2-1, with D possibly being TRBD1 (5 bases). CDR3 length: 13 residues. V dropped 4 bases and J dropped 0 bases, with 7 bases sitting between them. CDR1 is DFQATT, CDR2 SNEGSKA, per germline (reference sequence). CDR3 in amino acids: CSAIRGSYNEQFF. CDR3 nucleotides: TGCAGTGCTATTAGGGGCTCCTACAATGAGCAGTTCTTC.

This chain joins TRBV5-1 and TRBJ2-7; D uncertain. The length of the CDR3 is 16 residues. Germline V lookup: CDR1 SGHRS, CDR2 YFSETQ. V was trimmed by 0 bases and J by 1 base, leaving 14 bases between them. The CDR3 region is CASSLADVPLSYEQYF. CDR3 DNA: TGCGCCAGCAGCTTGGCCGATGTACCTCTTTCCTACGAGCAGTACTTC.

In this sample, this clonotype turned up a few times. The genes are TRBV20-1 and TRBJ2-1; TRBD2 might be the D (5 bases). Trimming took 3 bases from V and 9 from J, leaving 12 bases between them. CDR1 is DFQATT and CDR2 is SNEGSKA in the germline V gene (reference sequence). This CDR3 comprises 12 residues. CDR3 sequence: CSARSLAPEQFF. The CDR3, as DNA: TGCAGTGCTAGGTCTCTAGCCCCTGAGCAGTTCTTC.

This clonotype appeared a few times. The chain uses TRBV5-1 and TRBJ1-1; the match to TRBD1 covers 12 bases. Germline V gene data show CDR1 as SGHRS and CDR2 as YFSETQ. This CDR3 comprises 16 residues. J was trimmed by 3 bases and V by 7 bases; bases with no gene match: 10. The chain's CDR3 is CASAPLGTGGHTEAFF. The DNA of the CDR3 is TGCGCCAGCGCGCCTCTGGGGACAGGGGGCCACACTGAAGCTTTCTTT.

This clonotype has just a few counts. The chain joins TRBV29-1 to TRBJ2-7, with 10 bases matching TRBD2. CDR1 SQVTM and CDR2 ANQGSEA come from the germline V gene. V lost 1 base to trimming and J lost 4 bases; unmatched junction nucleotides: 7. CDR3 length equals 15 residues. The chain's CDR3 is CSVEVGTSGVYEQYF. The CDR3 DNA reads TGCAGCGTTGAAGTAGGTACTAGCGGGGTGTACGAGCAGTACTTC.

The rearrangement uses TRBV10-3 and TRBJ1-2; D gene unclear. The CDR3 spans 14 residues. Germline-derived CDR1 and CDR2 are ENHRY and SYGVKD. V gave up 0 bases and J gave up 8 bases, with 13 bases separating them. In nucleotides, the CDR3 is TGTGCCATCAGTGAGTCGGGAGGGATGGACGGCTACACCTTC. It encodes CAISESGGMDGYTF.

V and J are TRBV11-3 and TRBJ2-2; 9 positions agree with TRBD2. Germline CDR1 SGHNT, CDR2 YENEEA. Trimming at V came to 5 bases and at J to 3 bases, leaving 4 bases not matched to a gene. The CDR3 sequence is 15 residues long. CDR3 DNA: TGTGCCAGCAGCCGGCGGGAGGGTCACACCGGGGAGCTGTTTTTT. Protein product: CASSRREGHTGELFF. The variable domain in full, with the rest retrieved from reference TRBV11-3 and TRBJ2-2, is EAGVVQSPRYKIIEKKQPVAFWCNPISGHNTLYWYLQNLGQGPELLIRYENEEAVDDSQLPKDRFSAERLKGVDSTLKIQPAELGDSAVYLCASSRREGHTGELFFGEGSRLTVL.

This chain uses TRBV24-1 with TRBJ2-5, with a weak D call TRBD1 (5 bases). The J call is doubtful: the DNA matches TRBJ2-1 better. This CDR3 region has 17 residues. The germline gives CDR1 KGHDR, CDR2 SFDVKD. The CDR3 DNA sequence: TGTGCCACCAGTGATCAGGGTCACGCGGAGACACGGAATGAGCAGTTCTTC. Residues: CATSDQGHAETRNEQFF.

For the CDR3, the DNA is TGTGCCAGCAGCTTTGTCGTCGCAGAGACCCAGTACTTC. This sequence encodes CASSFVVAETQYF. The J gene is TRBJ2-5, the V gene TRBV7-9; D not certain. Germline V gene lookup returns CDR1 SEHNR and CDR2 FQNEAQ (reference sequence). CDR3 length: 13 residues. The germline V and J ends were trimmed by 3 bases and 4 bases, with 9 bases remaining between them.

CDR3 sequence reads: CSATESTNQPQHF. Written as DNA, the CDR3 is TGCAGTGCTACAGAGTCGACCAATCAGCCCCAGCATTTT. The gene calls are TRBV20-1 and TRBJ1-5; no firm D call. Germline CDR1 and CDR2: DFQATT and SNEGSKA (reference sequence). Trimming stripped 4 bases from V and 3 bases from J, with 10 bases between. CDR3 length equals 13 residues.

This chain connects TRBV7-2 to TRBJ2-5, with 8 nucleotides matching TRBD2. Judging by the DNA end, TRBJ2-7 fits better; the J call may be wrong. The CDR3 extends over 15 amino acids. Germline CDR1 reads SGHTA; CDR2 reads FQGNSA. CDR3 loop: CASSPQRGSSYEQYF. The CDR3 nucleotides are TGTGCCAGCAGCCCCCAGCGGGGGAGCTCCTACGAGCAGTACTTC.

The chain carries TRBV27 and TRBJ2-7; a weak D match, TRBD2 (6 bases). CDR1 is MNHEY, CDR2 SMNVEV, per germline (reference sequence). Trimming removed 3 bases from V and 3 bases from J, with 15 bases in between. There are 15 residues in the CDR3. The CDR3 sequence is CASSLGAGTYYEQYF. For the CDR3, the DNA is TGTGCCAGCAGTTTGGGTGCGGGGACCTACTACGAGCAGTACTTC.

Written as DNA, the CDR3 is TGCGCCAGCAGCTTGGAGACAGGGGAAACGGGGACCCAGTACTTC. Translation gives CASSLETGETGTQYF. This chain connects TRBV5-1 to TRBJ2-5; 8 bases agree with TRBD1. Losses at the gene ends were 0 bases for V and 7 bases for J; bases not matched to a gene: 8. Per germline, CDR1 SGHRS and CDR2 YFSETQ. The CDR3 length is 15 residues.

The J gene is TRBJ2-7, the V gene TRBV5-6, with 8 bases that match TRBD2. Looked up from germline, CDR1 is SGHDT and CDR2 is YYEEEE. Germline trimming cut 4 bases from V and 7 bases from J; bases unmatched to any gene: 16. The CDR3 loop spans 16 amino acids. The DNA of the CDR3 is TGTGCCAGCAGCACCCGGACTAGCAACTTTCCGGGGGAGCAGTACTTC. This encodes CASSTRTSNFPGEQYF.

The chain couples TRBV20-1 to TRBJ2-3; D perhaps matches TRBD1 (5 bases). The CDR3 has 12 residues. In germline, CDR1 is DFQATT, CDR2 SNEGSKA (reference sequence). Trimming stripped 7 bases from V and 2 bases from J, with 10 bases between. CDR3 bases: TGCAGTGTGAGGACACACACAGATACGCAGTATTTT. It codes for CSVRTHTDTQYF.

The V call is TRBV24-1, the J call TRBJ1-1, with unresolved D. V lost 4 bases to trimming and J lost 10 bases, with 12 bases between them. The CDR3 is 12 residues long. Germline loops: CDR1 KGHDR, CDR2 SFDVKD. The CDR3 DNA follows: TGTGCCACCAGTGACGGGCTTACGGGAGCTTTCTTT. It yields the protein CATSDGLTGAFF.

This CDR3 is CSARTGQNSPLHF. The CDR3 DNA reads TGCAGTGCTAGGACAGGGCAAAATTCACCCCTCCACTTT. The rearrangement links TRBV20-1 to TRBJ1-6; 7 bases match TRBD1. J gave up 7 bases and V 3 bases, and 3 bases lay outside the gene matches. The CDR3 totals 13 residues. CDR1 is DFQATT and CDR2 is SNEGSKA in the germline V gene (reference sequence).

Concerning this clonotype itself: Germline is not matched at one junction end, which may reflect a read error. The chain carries TRBV18 and TRBJ2-4; D not resolved. The CDR3 is 15 residues long. Germline CDR1 KGHSH, CDR2 LQKENI. In nucleotides, the CDR3 is TGTGCCAGCTCACCACAGGACGGAGCCAAAAACATTCTGTACTTC. Protein: CASSPQDGAKNILYF.

The CDR3 region is CASSSGQGLEQYV. The DNA of the CDR3 is TGTGCCAGCAGCTCAGGACAGGGCCTTGAGCAGTACGTC. The chain has TRBV7-2 and TRBJ2-7, with 8 positions matching TRBD1. The CDR3 has 13 amino acids. The germline V gene has CDR1 SGHTA and CDR2 FQGNSA. The trim removed 4 bases at V and 7 bases at J, leaving 6 bases unmatched.

The chain recombines TRBV7-9 with TRBJ2-3; no firm D call. CDR1 is SEHNR and CDR2 is FQNEAQ in the germline V gene (reference sequence). The CDR3 spans 12 residues. V dropped 7 bases and J dropped 6 bases, with 11 bases sitting between them. As DNA, the CDR3 is TGTGCCAGCAACTCGGACGTCGATACGCAGTATTTT. Translation gives CASNSDVDTQYF.